The 4 T cell receptor beta chains below were found in one sample sequenced in a study of blood T cells in healthy people across ages. Then a second PCR, running about 6 to 12 cycles, was carried out with a sample-barcoded 5' primer and a J-beta primer mix. Each CDR3 protein is one row after TCRdb ran MiXCR on the 5' RACE reads. The repertoire holds around 1,900,000 distinct CDR3 sequences, with about two fifths as singletons. The sample consisted of blood. The receptors originated from a human donor in good health.

This clonotype was counted at least ten times. This chain links TRBV3-1 with TRBJ2-1; D not resolved. V lost 1 base, J lost 4 bases, and 8 bases lay in between. The CDR3 consists of 14 residues. Germline V CDR1 and CDR2: LGHDT, YNNKEL (reference sequence). The CDR3 coding sequence is TGTGCCAGCAGCCAAGGGACGTCTTACAATGAGCAGTTCTTC. Protein: CASSQGTSYNEQFF.

This rearrangement joins TRBV2 to TRBJ1-4, with a weak D call TRBD1 (5 bases). The V end lost 2 bases, the J end lost 8 bases, and 15 bases lay between the germline ends. The CDR3 extends over 15 amino acids. Per the germline V gene, CDR1 is SNHLY and CDR2 is FYNNEI. The CDR3 loop reads CASSEIRGIKEKLFF. CDR3 bases: TGTGCCAGCAGTGAAATTCGGGGGATTAAGGAAAAACTGTTTTTT.

There are a few counts of this clonotype. CDR3 sequence reads: CASRGLWQFF. CDR3 DNA sequence: TGTGCCAGCAGGGGACTATGGCAGTTCTTC. The J gene is TRBJ2-1, the V gene TRBV12-3 or TRBV12-4, with 7 bases identical to TRBD2. The CDR3 extends over 10 amino acids. V lost 6 bases, J lost 12 bases, and 2 bases stayed unmatched.

The chain combines TRBV12-3 or TRBV12-4 with TRBJ2-3; D is possibly TRBD1 (5 bases). V was pared by 3 bases and J by 8 bases, with 9 bases between. This CDR3 spans 12 amino acids. CDR3 region: CASSFGHGTQYF. The DNA for the CDR3 is TGTGCCAGCAGTTTTGGACATGGTACGCAGTATTTT.